This T cell receptor (beta chain) was sequenced for a study of blood T cell repertoires in COVID-19. Study as a whole: Sites in the United States, Italy and Spain provided acute and convalescent COVID-19 samples. PBMCs, B-cell-depleted T cells, or T cells provided the cDNA or gDNA that made up the material.

The protocol was immunoSEQ multiplex PCR, while the TCRdb copy is restricted to in-frame clones and leaves out a portion. The top ten hold 7.5% to 9% of the sample, which has hundreds of thousands of clones, 84% seen once. This CDR3 has 15 amino acids. V lost 6 bases to trimming and J lost 1 base, with 15 bases between them. CDR1 LNHDA and CDR2 SQIVND come from the germline V gene (reference sequence). The rearrangement links TRBV19 to TRBJ1-1, with a tentative D call TRBD1 (6 bases). Sequencing was carried out using peripheral blood. The receptor was isolated from a human donor in a cohort sampled during active COVID-19. CDR3 DNA: TGTGCCAGTAGGAACAGGGACCAAGCGAACACTGAAGCTTTCTTT. It specifies CASRNRDQANTEAFF.